The 30 T cell receptor beta chains below were found in one sample sequenced in a study of blood T cell repertoires in COVID-19. Clones were sequenced by immunoSEQ multiplex PCR, and TCRdb holds only the in-frame ones, with some missing. Of some 130,000 clones in the sample, approximately 82% are singletons; the top ten hold 10% to 11%. Material: peripheral blood. The receptor source for this set is a man between 60 and 70 years old who had recovered from COVID-19.

This chain uses TRBV6-5 with TRBJ1-6; D possibly corresponds to TRBD1 (6 bases). The CDR3 has 14 residues. Germline-derived CDR1 and CDR2 are MNHEY and SVGAGI. Trimming stripped 6 bases from V and 5 bases from J, with 11 bases between. Here the CDR3 DNA reads TGTGCCAGCAGCCTCCGGGACAATAATTCACCCCTCCACTTT. It specifies CASSLRDNNSPLHF.

The genes are TRBV9 and TRBJ2-3, with 10 positions matching TRBD2. The CDR3 consists of 15 residues. Trimming at V came to 0 bases and at J to 7 bases, leaving 5 bases not matched to a gene. From germline, CDR1 is SGDLS and CDR2 YYNGEE. This chain's CDR3 is CASSVEASGGYTQYF. The CDR3 DNA reads as TGTGCCAGCAGCGTAGAGGCTAGCGGGGGATATACGCAGTATTTT.

This clone showed up just a few times. V gene TRBV11-2 combines with J gene TRBJ2-2, with D maybe TRBD1 (5 bases). CDR3 size: 14 residues. The germline gives CDR1 SGHAT, CDR2 FQNNGV. V was pared by 3 bases and J by 4 bases, with 9 bases between. The CDR3 region is CASSFDRSTGELFF. CDR3 DNA: TGTGCCAGCAGCTTCGACAGATCCACCGGGGAGCTGTTTTTT.

This clone was seen more than once but under ten times. The V call is TRBV5-1, the J call TRBJ2-1, with TRBD2 as a possible D gene (6 bases). Per germline, CDR1 SGHRS and CDR2 YFSETQ. V shed 6 bases and J shed 0 bases, with 10 bases lying between them. The CDR3 length is 14 residues. CDR3 in amino acids: CASKEGSSYNEQFF. The CDR3 DNA reads as TGCGCCAGCAAGGAGGGTAGCTCCTACAATGAGCAGTTCTTC.

The chain links TRBV15 to TRBJ2-1; possible D gene TRBD1, 5 bases. This CDR3 has 15 residues. Trimming took 3 bases from V and 3 from J, leaving 12 bases between them. Looked up from germline, CDR1 is LNHNV and CDR2 is YYDKDF (reference sequence). The chain's CDR3 is CATSSALTDYNEQFF. The CDR3 nucleotides are TGTGCCACCAGCAGTGCCTTGACAGACTACAATGAGCAGTTCTTC.

Only a few counts were recorded for this clone. The chain recombines TRBV24-1 with TRBJ2-3; the D gene is possibly TRBD1 (6 bases). Trimming removed 3 bases from V and 2 bases from J, with 8 bases in between. CDR3 length: 14 residues. Germline loops: CDR1 KGHDR, CDR2 SFDVKD. The CDR3 loop is CATSDTGFTDTQYF. CDR3 coding DNA: TGTGCCACCAGTGATACAGGGTTCACAGATACGCAGTATTTT.

This sequence joins TRBV9 and TRBJ1-4; no firm D call. The germline V gene encodes CDR1 SGDLS and CDR2 YYNGEE. CDR3 length: 14 amino acids. Deletions cut 5 bases from V and 0 bases from J, with 8 bases between. The CDR3 nucleotides are TGTGCCAGCAGTTCCATTCCAACTAATGAAAAACTGTTTTTT. Its protein is CASSSIPTNEKLFF.

This sequence joins TRBV19 and TRBJ2-1, with TRBD2 identical over 8 bases. The J segment lost 6 bases and the V segment lost 3 bases, leaving 7 bases of the junction unmatched. Per germline, CDR1 LNHDA and CDR2 SQIVND (reference sequence). The CDR3 runs 15 residues. Here the CDR3 reads CASSIDSGVINEQFF. The CDR3, as DNA: TGTGCCAGTAGTATTGATAGCGGGGTGATCAATGAGCAGTTCTTC.

The V and J genes are TRBV27 and TRBJ2-7, with 10 bases matching TRBD2. Germline CDR1 is MNHEY and CDR2 is SMNVEV (reference sequence). The CDR3 is made up of 16 amino acids. The junction had 7 bases not matched to a gene; V was cut back by 2 bases and J by 3 bases. CDR3 DNA sequence: TGTGCCAGCAGTTTAGGAAGCCCTAGCGGGGGCTACGAGCAGTACTTC. Protein sequence: CASSLGSPSGGYEQYF.

The chain has TRBV4-3 and TRBJ1-1; D unclear. This CDR3 region has 13 residues. Trimming shortened V by 4 bases and J by 3 bases, and 9 bases separated the two germline ends. Germline CDR1 is LGHNA and CDR2 is YSLEER. The CDR3 DNA reads TGCGCCAGCAGCCGGAGACGGGACACTGAAGCTTTCTTT. Protein product: CASSRRRDTEAFF.

This clone was recorded only once. The rearrangement uses TRBV19 and TRBJ2-5; 7 bases fit TRBD1. The trim removed 5 bases at V and 10 bases at J, leaving 13 bases unmatched. Per germline, CDR1 LNHDA and CDR2 SQIVND (reference sequence). This CDR3 has 14 residues. The CDR3 spells CASSGGQVVAGQYF. CDR3 DNA: TGTGCCAGTAGTGGCGGACAGGTTGTCGCCGGCCAGTACTTC. The variable domain in full, with the rest retrieved from reference TRBV19 and TRBJ2-5, is DGGITQSPKYLFRKEGQNVTLSCEQNLNHDAMYWYRQDPGQGLRLIYYSQIVNDFQKGDIAEGYSVSREKKESFPLTVTSAQKNPTAFYLCASSGGQVVAGQYFGPGTRLLVL.

This rearrangement joins TRBV27 to TRBJ2-3; 7 bases line up with TRBD2. This CDR3 is built from 15 residues. CDR1 is MNHEY, CDR2 SMNVEV, per germline (reference sequence). With 2 bases clipped from V and 0 bases from J, the junction kept 2 bases outside the gene matches. The CDR3 protein is CASSLGSGSTDTQYF. The CDR3 coding sequence is TGTGCCAGCAGTTTAGGTAGCGGGAGCACAGATACGCAGTATTTT.

The V and J genes are TRBV6-5 and TRBJ1-6, with D hard to call. With 2 bases removed from V and 9 bases from J, the gap between germline ends came to 8 bases. CDR1 and CDR2 (germline): MNHEY, SVGAGI. This CDR3 has 13 residues. CDR3 in DNA: TGTGCCAGCAGTTACCCAGATCCTTCACCCCTCCACTTT. Residues: CASSYPDPSPLHF.

Here the CDR3 reads CAWSLLAGEKQFF. The CDR3 DNA follows: TGTGCCTGGAGTCTTCTAGCGGGAGAGAAGCAGTTCTTC. The chain has TRBV30 and TRBJ2-1, with 10 bases that match TRBD2. Trimming at V came to 2 bases and at J to 11 bases, leaving 6 bases not matched to a gene. This CDR3 has 13 amino acids. Germline loops: CDR1 GTSNPN, CDR2 SVGIG (reference sequence).

The chain couples TRBV6-5 to TRBJ2-2, with 9 bases that match TRBD2. V trimming: 6 bases; J trimming: 5 bases; junction bases outside the gene matches: 1. CDR3 length: 13 residues. CDR1 is MNHEY, CDR2 SVGAGI, per germline. The CDR3 DNA reads as TGTGCCAGCAGGCGGGAGGGGACCGGGGAGCTGTTTTTT. Its protein product is CASRREGTGELFF.

This clone was seen once. The chain couples TRBV5-1 to TRBJ2-1; TRBD2 matches 12 bases. V trimming: 0 bases; J trimming: 0 bases; junction bases outside the gene matches: 7. Germline CDR1 is SGHRS and CDR2 is YFSETQ. CDR3 length equals 19 residues. The CDR3 DNA is TGCGCCAGCAGCTTGGCCGCACTAGCGGGAGGATCCTCCTACAATGAGCAGTTCTTC. This sequence encodes CASSLAALAGGSSYNEQFF.

V and J are TRBV19 and TRBJ2-1; 8 nucleotides match TRBD2. Looked up from germline, CDR1 is LNHDA and CDR2 is SQIVND (reference sequence). V shed 5 bases and J 0 bases; nucleotides not matched to a gene: 3. This CDR3 has 15 residues. CDR3 protein: CASSSSGRSYNEQFF. In DNA, the CDR3 is TGTGCCAGTAGTTCTAGCGGGCGCTCCTACAATGAGCAGTTCTTC. Full variable domain (missing parts from reference TRBV19 and TRBJ2-1): DGGITQSPKYLFRKEGQNVTLSCEQNLNHDAMYWYRQDPGQGLRLIYYSQIVNDFQKGDIAEGYSVSREKKESFPLTVTSAQKNPTAFYLCASSSSGRSYNEQFFGPGTRLTVL.

The V call is TRBV30, the J call TRBJ1-4; D may be TRBD1 (6 bases). There are 16 residues in the CDR3. CDR1 is GTSNPN, CDR2 SVGIG, per germline (reference sequence). The V end was cut by 4 bases, the J end by 1 base, with 16 bases between. The chain's CDR3 is CAWTQGSRGTNEKLFF. DNA of the CDR3: TGTGCCTGGACGCAGGGGAGTAGGGGAACTAATGAAAAACTGTTTTTT.

The chain is built from TRBV18 and TRBJ1-5, with D uncertain. The V end lost 3 bases, the J end lost 1 base, and 7 bases lay between the germline ends. The germline CDR1 and CDR2 sequences are KGHSH and LQKENI. The CDR3 runs 14 residues. The DNA of the CDR3 is TGTGCCAGCTCACCGGCGGAGAGCAATCAGCCCCAGCATTTT. Its protein is CASSPAESNQPQHF. Full variable domain (outside the CDR3, taken from reference TRBV18 and TRBJ1-5): NAGVMQNPRHLVRRRGQEARLRCSPMKGHSHVYWYRQLPEEGLKFMVYLQKENIIDESGMPKERFSAEFPKEGPSILRIQQVVRGDSAAYFCASSPAESNQPQHFGDGTRLSIL.

This chain joins TRBV5-1 and TRBJ2-2, with 11 bases identical to TRBD2. The CDR3 has 17 residues. J gave up 3 bases and V 1 base, and 5 bases lay outside the gene matches. Per germline, CDR1 SGHRS and CDR2 YFSETQ. This CDR3 reads CASSLLAGGGYTGELFF. CDR3 coding DNA: TGCGCCAGCAGCTTGCTAGCGGGAGGAGGGTACACCGGGGAGCTGTTTTTT.

V is TRBV4-3 and J is TRBJ2-2, with D tentatively TRBD2 (6 bases). The CDR3 covers 14 residues. Trimming cost V 4 bases and J 2 bases, with 8 bases left between them. CDR1 and CDR2 from the germline V gene are LGHNA and YSLEER. CDR3 sequence: CASSLGLNTGELFF. In DNA, the CDR3 is TGCGCCAGCAGCCTGGGACTTAACACCGGGGAGCTGTTTTTT.

The rearrangement links TRBV4-1 to TRBJ2-3; TRBD1 matches 10 bases. The V segment lost 0 bases and the J segment 2 bases; nucleotides outside the gene matches: 8. The CDR3 runs 18 residues. Germline V gene lookup returns CDR1 MGHRA and CDR2 YSYEKL. CDR3 DNA sequence: TGCGCCAGCAGCCAAGATTCCCCCGGGACAGGGGTCACAGATACGCAGTATTTT. Residues: CASSQDSPGTGVTDTQYF.

V is TRBV29-1 and J is TRBJ1-4; D is undetermined. This CDR3 comprises 13 residues. Germline V gene data show CDR1 as SQVTM and CDR2 as ANQGSEA. The V end lost 8 bases, the J end lost 6 bases, and 16 bases lay between the germline ends. CDR3 nucleotides: TGCAGCTCATGGGGAGGACGGGATGAAAAACTGTTTTTT. Protein product: CSSWGGRDEKLFF.

The rearrangement links TRBV5-4 to TRBJ1-3, with 7 bases lining up with TRBD1. The CDR3 is 15 amino acids. The germline V gene encodes CDR1 SGHNT and CDR2 YYREEE (reference sequence). With V trimmed by 4 bases and J by 0 bases, 4 bases remained unmatched. The CDR3 DNA follows: TGTGCCAGCAGCCTGGACAGGACCTCTGGAAACACCATATATTTT. This gives the protein CASSLDRTSGNTIYF.

As for this clone: An end of the junction differs from the germline gene, which may be a read error. This chain connects TRBV30 to TRBJ1-2, with 9 bases identical to TRBD1. Germline values: CDR1 GTSNPN, CDR2 SVGIG (reference sequence). This CDR3 spans 13 amino acids. DNA for the CDR3: TGCACCTCACAGGGGGCGTCTAACTATGGCTACACCTTC. The encoded protein is CTSQGASNYGYTF.

The chain has TRBV2 and TRBJ2-1, with D tentatively TRBD2 (6 bases). The ends were cut back, 4 bases at V and 0 bases at J, with 10 bases in the middle. CDR3 size: 15 residues. Germline V gene data show CDR1 as SNHLY and CDR2 as FYNNEI. CDR3 sequence reads: CASSAETSSYNEQFF. The CDR3 nucleotides are TGTGCCAGCAGTGCGGAGACTAGCTCCTACAATGAGCAGTTCTTC.

This chain joins TRBV15 and TRBJ2-2; 9 positions agree with TRBD1. The CDR3 totals 16 residues. Germline V CDR1 and CDR2: LNHNV, YYDKDF (reference sequence). V dropped 2 bases and J dropped 7; count of bases not matched to a gene: 8. The CDR3: CATSRTDRGVFGELFF. The CDR3 bases are TGTGCCACCAGCAGAACGGACAGGGGAGTGTTCGGGGAGCTGTTTTTT.

This clone was detected only once. This specimen includes other DNA sequences encoding the same CDR3. This chain uses TRBV6-2 or TRBV6-3 with TRBJ2-2; D remains ambiguous. V lost 0 bases and J lost 0, with 5 bases in between. The germline V gene has CDR1 MNHEY and CDR2 SVGEGT. The CDR3 loop spans 15 amino acids. The CDR3 DNA sequence: TGTGCCAGCAGTTACTCGAGGCCGAACACCGGGGAGCTGTTTTTT. It yields the protein CASSYSRPNTGELFF.

V and J are TRBV6-5 and TRBJ1-1; D unresolved. Looked up from germline, CDR1 is MNHEY and CDR2 is SVGAGI. The V end was cut by 10 bases, the J end by 1 base, with 13 bases between. The CDR3 has 13 amino acids. The CDR3 spells CATCRVGNTEAFF. The CDR3 region has the DNA TGTGCCACCTGTCGGGTGGGGAACACTGAAGCTTTCTTT.

V usage is TRBV2 and J usage is TRBJ2-3; TRBD1 agrees at 12 bases. CDR1 is SNHLY, CDR2 FYNNEI, per germline. V lost 7 bases to trimming and J lost 4 bases; unmatched junction nucleotides: 6. The CDR3 is 15 residues long. The CDR3 DNA reads TGTGCCAGCATGCAGGGACAGGGGGCCGCAGATACGCAGTATTTT. Translating it yields CASMQGQGAADTQYF.